The sequence of this T cell receptor (beta chain) was determined in a study of CD8 T cells in Susac syndrome. General observations from the study: The CD4+ T cell repertoires from Susac syndrome exhibited no clonal expansion.

In regard to this clonotype: What it recognizes is unknown.

Reverse transcription used roughly 0.45 to 1 ug RNA and random hexamers. It was immunoSEQ multiplex PCR that amplified TCR beta CDR3 across 54 Vbeta and 13 Jbeta. TCRdb ran MiXCR on the immunoSEQ multiplex PCR reads and lists one entry per CDR3 protein. Counted here are roughly 190,000 distinct CDR3 sequences, 90% to 96% occurring once; the ten biggest clones make up roughly 0.093%. V lost 1 base, J lost 2 bases, and 2 bases lay in between. Germline-derived CDR1 and CDR2 are GTSNPN and SVGIG (reference sequence). The length of the CDR3 is 11 residues. High-throughput TCR beta sequencing covered peripheral CD8+ and CD4+ T cells. Negative isolation was used for CD8+ and CD4+ T cells and FACS enrichment for TEMRA cells.

The chain combines TRBV30 with TRBJ1-2, with D uncertain. This TCR was sampled from a human donor with Susac syndrome. Specimen: CD4+ T cells from PBMCs. CDR3: CAWSANYGYTF. The DNA for the CDR3 is TGTGCCTGGAGTGCCAACTATGGCTACACCTTC.